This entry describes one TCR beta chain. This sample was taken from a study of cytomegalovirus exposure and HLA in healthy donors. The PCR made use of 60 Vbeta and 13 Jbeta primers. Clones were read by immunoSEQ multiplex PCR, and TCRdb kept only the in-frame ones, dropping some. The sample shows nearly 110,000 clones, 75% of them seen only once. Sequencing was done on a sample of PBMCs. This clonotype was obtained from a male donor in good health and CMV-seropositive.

CDR3 amino acids: CASSYSAGYGYTF. In DNA, the CDR3 is TGTGCCAGCAGTTACTCGGCAGGCTATGGCTACACCTTC. The genes are TRBV6-5 and TRBJ1-2, with D hard to call. Per the germline V gene, CDR1 is MNHEY and CDR2 is SVGAGI. CDR3 length equals 13 residues. Trimming cost V 0 bases and J 4 bases, with 6 bases left between them.